These 32 T cell receptor beta chains share one sample of origin, sequenced in a study of blood T cell repertoires in COVID-19. Profiling relied on immunoSEQ multiplex PCR, and the TCRdb table lists in-frame clones only, not all of them. The repertoire holds 85,000 to 120,000 clones, with about 87% as singletons. Sequenced input: peripheral blood. These receptors were collected from a man aged 50 or older with active or convalescent COVID-19.

The V gene is TRBV5-1, the J gene TRBJ2-1; possibly TRBD1 for D (6 bases). V was pared by 4 bases and J by 6 bases, with 17 bases between. Looked up from germline, CDR1 is SGHRS and CDR2 is YFSETQ. This CDR3 contains 15 residues. CDR3: CASSPAGTQANEQFF. Here the CDR3 DNA reads TGCGCCAGCAGCCCAGCCGGGACACAGGCCAATGAGCAGTTCTTC.

The chain carries TRBV7-8 and TRBJ1-4; 8 bases agree with TRBD1. The germline gives CDR1 SGHVS, CDR2 FQNEAQ. This CDR3 has 14 amino acids. Unmatched junction bases numbered 4, after V lost 5 bases and J lost 5 bases. This CDR3 is CASSIRTGNEKLFF. The CDR3 nucleotides read TGTGCCAGCAGCATCCGGACAGGGAATGAAAAACTGTTTTTT.

The chain's CDR3 is CASSPGGAGDYEQYV. CDR3 sequence (DNA): TGTGCCAGCAGTCCCGGGGGGGCCGGTGACTACGAGCAGTACGTC. This chain connects TRBV28 to TRBJ2-7, with 8 bases matching TRBD2. The V segment lost 5 bases and the J segment 3 bases; nucleotides outside the gene matches: 9. CDR1 is MDHEN, CDR2 SYDVKM, per germline. CDR3 size: 15 residues.

The chain joins TRBV25-1 to TRBJ1-5, with 7 nucleotides matching TRBD1. With V trimmed by 7 bases and J by 5 bases, 5 bases remained unmatched. Germline V gene sequence: CDR1 MGHDK, CDR2 SYGVNS. The CDR3 is made up of 13 amino acids. For the CDR3, the DNA is TGTGCCAGCACGGGGCAGGGGGATCAGCCCCAGCATTTT. It specifies CASTGQGDQPQHF.

The V gene is TRBV7-2, the J gene TRBJ1-5, with D tentatively TRBD1 (6 bases). This CDR3 is built from 14 residues. The germline V gene has CDR1 SGHTA and CDR2 FQGNSA. V gave up 6 bases and J gave up 6 bases, with 15 bases separating them. CDR3 sequence: CASSQGWVGQPQHF. In DNA, the CDR3 is TGTGCCAGCAGTCAGGGGTGGGTCGGTCAGCCCCAGCATTTT.

The chain joins TRBV6-5 to TRBJ2-5, with D possibly matching TRBD2 (6 bases). Trimming pared 6 bases from V and 4 bases from J, leaving 12 bases between. The CDR3 consists of 13 residues. The V gene's germline CDR1 is MNHEY and CDR2 SVGAGI. Written as DNA, the CDR3 is TGTGCCAGCAGAAGAGGAGGGGTAGAGACCCAGTACTTC. As protein: CASRRGGVETQYF.

The chain has TRBV21-1 and TRBJ1-2; the table's D call, TRBD1, was not checked against the DNA. TRBV21-1 is a documented pseudogene. This CDR3 spans 15 amino acids. The CDR3 reads CASSTRDRVGPGYTF. CDR3 sequence (DNA): TGTGCCAGCAGCACCAGGGACAGGGTTGGACCCGGCTACACCTTC.

In the case of this clone: Other DNA sequences in the sample encode the same CDR3. V gene TRBV5-1 combines with J gene TRBJ1-1, with a possible D match to TRBD1 (5 bases). With 0 bases removed from V and 0 bases from J, the gap between germline ends came to 6 bases. The CDR3 contains 14 residues. Germline-derived CDR1 and CDR2 are SGHRS and YFSETQ. In nucleotides, the CDR3 is TGCGCCAGCAGCTTGGGACAGATGAACACTGAAGCTTTCTTT. It translates to CASSLGQMNTEAFF.

The rearrangement links TRBV5-8 to TRBJ1-3; the match to TRBD1 covers 7 bases. The junction had 5 bases not matched to a gene; V was cut back by 4 bases and J by 4 bases. This CDR3 is built from 14 residues. Germline V CDR1 and CDR2: SGHTS, YDEGEE. The DNA of the CDR3 is TGTGCCAGCAGCATGTCGACAGGGGGAAACACCATATATTTT. The encoded protein is CASSMSTGGNTIYF.

The rearrangement links TRBV30 to TRBJ2-7, with TRBD2 identical over 8 bases. Germline CDR1 and CDR2: GTSNPN and SVGIG (reference sequence). The CDR3 runs to 12 residues. Germline trimming cut 2 bases from V and 6 bases from J; bases unmatched to any gene: 3. CDR3 bases: TGTGCCTGGAGTTACGGGGGGGTCGAGCAGTACTTC. Protein: CAWSYGGVEQYF. Full variable domain (missing parts from reference TRBV30 and TRBJ2-7): SQTIHQWPATLVQPVGSPLSLECTVEGTSNPNLYWYRQAAGRGLQLLFYSVGIGQISSEVPQNLSASRPQDRQFILSSKKLLLSDSGFYLCAWSYGGVEQYFGPGTRLTVT.

V and J are TRBV5-1 and TRBJ1-1; D is uncertain. This CDR3 has 13 amino acids. Trimming took 0 bases from V and 1 from J, leaving 4 bases between them. Germline V gives CDR1 SGHRS, CDR2 YFSETQ. CDR3 sequence (DNA): TGCGCCAGCAGCTTGGGGGCGAACACTGAAGCTTTCTTT. Its protein product is CASSLGANTEAFF.

The rearrangement uses TRBV7-2 and TRBJ1-1, with D perhaps matching TRBD1 (5 bases). V was pared by 8 bases and J by 4 bases, with 14 bases between. The CDR3 runs to 13 residues. CDR1 and CDR2 (germline): SGHTA, FQGNSA. CDR3 protein: CASSLGEGTEAFF. The CDR3 nucleotides are TGTGCCAGCTCCCTAGGGGAGGGCACTGAAGCTTTCTTT.

The V gene is TRBV6-5, the J gene TRBJ2-1, with D possibly TRBD1 on 6 matching bases. Germline assignment: CDR1 MNHEY and CDR2 SVGAGI. Trimming removed 4 bases from V and 1 base from J, with 11 bases in between. The CDR3 has 15 amino acids. In nucleotides, the CDR3 is TGTGCCAGCAGTTCCGGGACACCGTCCTACAATGAGCAGTTCTTC. Translated, it gives CASSSGTPSYNEQFF.

This chain links TRBV7-2 with TRBJ1-1, with 8 bases fitting TRBD1. V was clipped by 1 base and J by 1 base; unmatched bases: 5. The length of the CDR3 is 16 residues. CDR1 and CDR2 (germline): SGHTA, FQGNSA. This CDR3 is CASSLEQGVRNTEAFF. DNA for the CDR3: TGTGCCAGCAGCTTAGAACAGGGGGTTAGGAACACTGAAGCTTTCTTT. Based on the CDR3 plus reference TRBV7-2 and TRBJ1-1, the full variable domain is GAGVSQSPSNKVTEKGKDVELRCDPISGHTALYWYRQSLGQGLEFLIYFQGNSAPDKSGLPSDRFSAERTGGSVSTLTIQRTQQEDSAVYLCASSLEQGVRNTEAFFGQGTRLTVV.

The chain links TRBV19 to TRBJ1-2; D gene uncertain. CDR1 and CDR2 (germline): LNHDA, SQIVND (reference sequence). The CDR3 is 11 residues long. V was clipped by 7 bases and J by 2 bases, with 5 bases between them. Here the CDR3 DNA reads TGTGCCAGTAAACACAACTATGGCTACACCTTC. This gives the protein CASKHNYGYTF. The variable domain in full, with the rest retrieved from reference TRBV19 and TRBJ1-2, is DGGITQSPKYLFRKEGQNVTLSCEQNLNHDAMYWYRQDPGQGLRLIYYSQIVNDFQKGDIAEGYSVSREKKESFPLTVTSAQKNPTAFYLCASKHNYGYTFGSGTRLTVV.

The rearrangement uses TRBV10-3 and TRBJ1-1; 7 nucleotides line up with TRBD1. Germline-derived CDR1 and CDR2 are ENHRY and SYGVKD. CDR3 length: 15 amino acids. V shed 4 bases, J shed 2 bases, and the junction held 7 bases outside the gene matches. CDR3 nucleotides: TGTGCCATCAGTGTGTCGACAGGGTCTAACACTGAAGCTTTCTTT. It yields the protein CAISVSTGSNTEAFF.

In regard to this clone: This same CDR3 is encoded by further DNA sequences in the sample. V gene TRBV28 combines with J gene TRBJ1-2; D is unclear. The germline V and J ends were trimmed by 2 bases and 4 bases, with 5 bases remaining between them. CDR1 is MDHEN, CDR2 SYDVKM, per germline. This CDR3 contains 12 residues. The CDR3 loop is CASSLGSYGYTF. CDR3 DNA: TGTGCCAGCAGTTTAGGCAGCTATGGCTACACCTTC.

The CDR3 region has the DNA TGTGCCAGCACCTCTACTCAGGGCACTGAAGCTTTCTTT. As protein: CASTSTQGTEAFF. The rearrangement links TRBV7-2 to TRBJ1-1, with a weak D call TRBD1 (5 bases). Per germline, CDR1 SGHTA and CDR2 FQGNSA. This CDR3 contains 13 residues. The ends were cut back, 7 bases at V and 4 bases at J, with 13 bases in the middle.

The CDR3 reads CASSFLTEAFF. The CDR3, as DNA: TGTGCCAGCAGCTTTCTTACTGAAGCTTTCTTT. This sequence joins TRBV7-9 and TRBJ1-1; D gene uncertain. This CDR3 is 11 amino acids long. CDR1 and CDR2 from the germline V gene are SEHNR and FQNEAQ (reference sequence). The V end was cut by 3 bases, the J end by 5 bases, with 4 bases between.

The genes are TRBV5-1 and TRBJ1-6; 7 bases agree with TRBD1. Germline CDR1 and CDR2: SGHRS and YFSETQ. The J segment lost 8 bases and the V segment lost 4 bases, leaving 12 bases of the junction unmatched. The CDR3 runs 16 residues. As DNA, the CDR3 is TGCGCCAGCAGCCCTGGGACAGATTCGACTTATTCACCCCTCCACTTT. Amino acids: CASSPGTDSTYSPLHF.

The chain links TRBV28 to TRBJ1-2; 9 bases align to TRBD1. The germline V gene has CDR1 MDHEN and CDR2 SYDVKM. Unmatched junction bases numbered 5, after V lost 6 bases and J lost 0 bases. The CDR3 loop spans 15 amino acids. The CDR3 coding sequence is TGTGCCAGCAGGGGGACAGGGATAGCTAACTATGGCTACACCTTC. Translation gives CASRGTGIANYGYTF.

V and J are TRBV2 and TRBJ1-2, with TRBD1 matching 7 bases. Germline V gene lookup returns CDR1 SNHLY and CDR2 FYNNEI. This CDR3 spans 13 amino acids. Trimming at V came to 8 bases and at J to 4 bases, leaving 7 bases not matched to a gene. The CDR3 DNA is TGTGCCAGCGGGCTTTCAGGGGGCTATGGCTACACCTTC. This sequence encodes CASGLSGGYGYTF.

DNA for the CDR3: TGTGCCAGCAGCTTAGCGACAGGGGCCTATAATTCACCCCTCCACTTT. Translated, it gives CASSLATGAYNSPLHF. This sequence joins TRBV7-6 and TRBJ1-6; 8 bases fit TRBD1. From germline, CDR1 is SGHVS and CDR2 FNYEAQ. The V and J ends lost 0 bases and 2 bases, in that order; junction bases with no gene match: 0. CDR3 length: 16 residues.

About this clone itself: The sample carries other DNA sequences with the same CDR3. The CDR3 DNA follows: TGTGCCAGCAGCCCCGGACAGGGGAACACTGAAGCTTTCTTT. This sequence encodes CASSPGQGNTEAFF. The gene calls are TRBV7-2 and TRBJ1-1; 8 bases match TRBD1. This CDR3 contains 14 residues. Germline V gives CDR1 SGHTA, CDR2 FQGNSA. Losses at the gene ends were 5 bases for V and 1 base for J; bases not matched to a gene: 3.

This chain joins TRBV5-4 and TRBJ2-3; TRBD2 agrees at 9 bases. The germline gives CDR1 SGHNT, CDR2 YYREEE (reference sequence). The CDR3 has 15 amino acids. Trimming at V came to 5 bases and at J to 4 bases, leaving 8 bases not matched to a gene. The CDR3 sequence: CASRPRGGVSDTQYF. In nucleotides, the CDR3 is TGTGCCAGCAGACCGCGGGGGGGCGTATCAGATACGCAGTATTTT.

The chain uses TRBV2 and TRBJ2-7; tentative D call: TRBD1 (6 bases). V lost 9 bases and J 3 bases, leaving 15 bases between the germline ends. CDR1 is SNHLY, CDR2 FYNNEI, per germline. The CDR3 is made up of 13 amino acids. As DNA, the CDR3 is TGTGCCAGGCAGGGGTCTGACTACTACGAGCAGTACTTC. The encoded protein is CARQGSDYYEQYF.

V usage is TRBV5-1 and J usage is TRBJ2-5; 10 positions match TRBD2. With V trimmed by 6 bases and J by 0 bases, 8 bases remained unmatched. The CDR3 is 16 residues long. The germline CDR1 and CDR2 sequences are SGHRS and YFSETQ. The CDR3 sequence is CASTTLSGGDQETQYF. For the CDR3, the DNA is TGCGCCAGCACTACCCTGAGCGGGGGGGACCAAGAGACCCAGTACTTC.

The chain combines TRBV29-1 with TRBJ2-5; no clear D gene. Trimming removed 6 bases from V and 4 bases from J, with 12 bases in between. Per germline, CDR1 SQVTM and CDR2 ANQGSEA. This CDR3 region has 12 residues. CDR3 DNA sequence: TGCAGCGTAGACTTAGCTCTAGAGACCCAGTACTTC. Protein: CSVDLALETQYF.

This chain links TRBV28 with TRBJ2-3; the match to TRBD2 covers 12 bases. The V segment lost 6 bases and the J segment 0 bases; nucleotides outside the gene matches: 4. Germline V lookup: CDR1 MDHEN, CDR2 SYDVKM. This CDR3 contains 16 residues. This CDR3 is CASRDGLAGSTDTQYF. CDR3 sequence (DNA): TGTGCCAGCAGGGATGGACTAGCGGGGAGCACAGATACGCAGTATTTT.

The V gene is TRBV7-2, the J gene TRBJ2-3, with TRBD2 identical over 8 bases. CDR1 is SGHTA and CDR2 is FQGNSA in the germline V gene. The CDR3 is made up of 16 amino acids. J lost 0 bases, V lost 9 bases, and 11 bases had no gene match. The CDR3 DNA sequence: TGTGCCAGTACCTGGACTAGCAGCTCTAGCACAGATACGCAGTATTTT. Its translation: CASTWTSSSSTDTQYF. The variable domain in full, completed from reference TRBV7-2 and TRBJ2-3, reads GAGVSQSPSNKVTEKGKDVELRCDPISGHTALYWYRQSLGQGLEFLIYFQGNSAPDKSGLPSDRFSAERTGGSVSTLTIQRTQQEDSAVYLCASTWTSSSSTDTQYFGPGTRLTVL.

The chain has TRBV6-1 and TRBJ2-3; D possibly corresponds to TRBD2 (7 bases). The V and J ends lost 2 bases and 0 bases respectively, with 18 bases between them. Germline V gene lookup returns CDR1 MNHNS and CDR2 SASEGT. The CDR3 extends over 18 amino acids. CDR3 protein: CASSEPRGGGLSTDTQYF. CDR3 nucleotide sequence: TGTGCCAGCAGTGAACCCCGTGGCGGGGGCCTTAGCACAGATACGCAGTATTTT.

This clone was picked up a small number of times. CDR3: CASSLTGEDGELFF. In nucleotides, the CDR3 is TGTGCCAGCAGCTTGACAGGGGAAGACGGGGAGCTGTTTTTT. The genes are TRBV5-6 and TRBJ2-2; the match to TRBD1 covers 7 bases. CDR1 is SGHDT and CDR2 is YYEEEE in the germline V gene. The CDR3 is 14 amino acids. V lost 1 base, J lost 7 bases, and 4 bases stayed unmatched.